This T cell receptor beta chain was retrieved from a study of a mutant IDH1 vaccine in newly diagnosed glioma. For the study at large: Most patients had radiochemotherapy with temozolomide before enrollment; others had one alone. Week 35 was assigned to visit V12, and week 47 was assigned to visit V13.

Only in-frame clones appear in the TCRdb table, and some are missing; sequencing was by immunoSEQ multiplex PCR. In the table there are 56,000 or so clones, 75% of which are singletons. Turning to this clone: No antigen is known for it.

Regarding time point: week 47, end of study. Vaccination used 300 ug of mutant IDH1 20-mer peptide per dose, with topical imiquimod. Eight vaccinations went to patients in weeks 1, 3, 5, 7, 11, 15, 19, 23. General study points: Pseudoprogression looked unconnected to shifts in top peripheral T cell clonotypes.

V lost 6 bases and J lost 4; bases outside the gene matches: 7. Germline V gives CDR1 SNHLY, CDR2 FYNNEI. CDR3 size: 14 residues. J is TRBJ2-7 and V is TRBV2; 9 nucleotides agree with TRBD1. This clonotype was obtained from a man aged 50 to 59 with glioma. Sequenced here: PBMCs, sampled from a glioma patient whose treatment included an IDH1 peptide vaccine. The CDR3 DNA is TGTGCCAGCAGGGGTGGGACAGGGTCATACGAGCAGTACTTC. Translated, it gives CASRGGTGSYEQYF.